This TCR beta chain was profiled in a study of OX40 agonist ivuxolimab in advanced cancers. General study points: At 0.1 to 3.0 mg/kg, clonal expansion of CD4+ and CD8+ blood T cells had occurred by week 6.

Data came from immunoSEQ multiplex PCR; TCRdb stores just in-frame clones and leaves some out. This table has tens of thousands of clones, roughly 80% appearing once. Germline CDR1 is LNHDA and CDR2 is SQIVND (reference sequence). V was clipped by 6 bases and J by 2 bases; unmatched bases: 8. This CDR3 comprises 15 residues. Exclusion applied to patients with autoimmune disease history or systemic immunosuppression. Sampled blood was obtained at baseline, cycle 4 day 1, and cycle 7 day 1. Concerning this clone: Its antigen remains unknown.

The sample here was CD4+ or CD8+ T cells sorted from blood, taken in a trial of the OX40 agonist ivuxolimab. V is TRBV19 and J is TRBJ1-1; 8 positions agree with TRBD1. The receptor was isolated from an adult with an advanced solid tumor such as melanoma, head and neck, liver or kidney cancer. CDR3 nucleotides: TGTGCCAGTAGGGACTCAGGGGGCCGAAACACTGAAGCTTTCTTT. Its translation is CASRDSGGRNTEAFF.